This T cell receptor (beta chain) comes out of a study of human T cells and chemical hapten exposure (TCRdb year 2021). Regarding the research as a whole: Libraries were combined into a pool for sequencing, and differences in TCR yield between samples came mainly from small differences in library volumes within the pool. In alopecia patients, the study followed how the peripheral blood TCR repertoire changed in vivo over primary and secondary sensitization to diphenylcyclopropenone (DPC), a hapten. Each blood RNA sample was used to sequence both TCR alpha and TCR beta chains.

In the case of this clonotype: Its antigen target is currently unknown. No much larger clone is present one base from it, and per-base qualities are unavailable.

There are 15 amino acids in the CDR3, from cysteine to phenylalanine inclusive. Just the 45-base CDR3 DNA is kept, in frame starting at base 1. Based on the germline V gene (reference sequence), the CDR1 and CDR2 sequences are MNHNY and SVGAGI. V sheds 6 bases and J sheds 3 bases, leaving 16 bases between their ends. Results and caveats for the whole study, not just this receptor: After repeated subsampling, changes were observed in the strength of the expansion versus patch-test correlation and in the threshold at which the correlation became significant. DPC sensitization did not change how many TCRs were above 1 in 1000 frequency, and no evidence was found of alterations in global repertoire structure.

Total RNA was isolated from unfractionated whole blood collected in Tempus Blood RNA tubes. Five or six healthy volunteers were used as TCR sequencing controls and were bled at day 0, 2 weeks and 6 weeks. Library construction relied on 5' RACE. Sequencing relied on an Illumina MiSeq. During library preparation, unique molecular identifiers were attached to individual cDNA molecules so that TCRs could be counted in a quantitative, reproducible way. Per the authors' processing: The median number of TCRs per sample was 85,000 to 100,000, ranging from 23,224 to 690,600. V, J and CDR3 annotation of the TCR reads was carried out using the Decombinator software suite. For the PS versus PT1 abundance plots, all samples were subsampled to the same number of TCRs (28,000). TCRs were defined as expanded if absent before sensitization and observed at least eight times at the 2-week time point. TCRdb reworked the public reads: Q25 trimming with fastp, MiXCR clone assembly, productive beta chains retained. Each record represents a unique CDR3 protein, reported with the most common genes and DNA among its rows. The authors' filters were not applied to this entry. The table for this sample lists fewer than 150,000 distinct CDR3 sequences; approximately 19% of them were counted only once. The ten top clones hold around 2.7% of the sample.

The TCR comes from a human donor in good health. The chain employs TRBV6-6 and TRBJ2-3; the D gene remains uncertain. For the CDR3, the sequence is CASSPVPPGTDTQYF. The nucleotide sequence is TGTGCCAGCAGCCCCGTTCCCCCTGGGACAGATACGCAGTATTTT.